These 18 T cell receptor beta chains originate from one sample sequenced in a study of T cells in Graves' hyperthyroidism and ophthalmopathy. Using RNA transcripts as the source, TCR beta CDR3 regions were amplified. First-round RT-PCR with HTBI primers amplified the TCR CDR3 region. TCRdb called the multiplex PCR reads again in MiXCR, with one record for every CDR3 protein. This repertoire shows more than 350,000 distinct CDR3 sequences, under 15% found once; its top ten account for 30% to 35%. Material: blood. All receptors come from a woman aged 25 to 39 with Graves' hyperthyroidism.

This clonotype was recorded a few times. The gene calls are TRBV25-1 and TRBJ2-3; 9 bases map to TRBD1. Trimming cost V 5 bases and J 5 bases; bases outside gene matches: 11. Germline loops: CDR1 MGHDK, CDR2 SYGVNS. The CDR3 extends over 16 amino acids. The CDR3: CASSRPGQGLIDTQYF. CDR3 DNA: TGTGCCAGCAGTCGTCCGGGACAGGGCTTGATAGATACGCAGTATTTT.

The chain recombines TRBV29-1 with TRBJ2-1, with TRBD2 as a possible D gene (6 bases). Per germline, CDR1 SQVTM and CDR2 ANQGSEA. The CDR3 has 15 amino acids. Deletions cut 3 bases from V and 4 bases from J, with 16 bases between. CDR3 bases: TGCAGCGTTGATGGGAGGAGCGGCTTTTACAATGAGCAGTTCTTC. Its translation: CSVDGRSGFYNEQFF.

The J gene is TRBJ1-4, the V gene TRBV7-6, with D hard to call. Between the trimmed V and J ends, which lost 5 bases and 8 bases, there was a span of 9 bases. Germline CDR1 SGHVS, CDR2 FNYEAQ. The length of the CDR3 is 12 residues. CDR3 loop: CASSGFDEKLFF. The CDR3 nucleotides are TGTGCCAGCAGCGGGTTTGACGAAAAACTGTTTTTT.

This clonotype was observed at least ten times. The V call is TRBV7-2, the J call TRBJ2-3; D remains ambiguous. CDR1 and CDR2 (germline): SGHTA, FQGNSA. This CDR3 has 12 residues. V lost 5 bases, J lost 4 bases, and 7 bases lay in between. CDR3 in amino acids: CASSPNSDTQYF. In DNA form, the CDR3 reads TGTGCCAGCAGCCCCAACTCAGATACGCAGTATTTT.

This clonotype was seen ten or more times. The rearrangement joins TRBV11-2 to TRBJ2-5, with D perhaps given as TRBD1 or TRBD2 (5 bases each). V was pared by 0 bases and J by 5 bases, with 16 bases between. The CDR3 contains 16 residues. Per the germline V gene, CDR1 is SGHAT and CDR2 is FQNNGV. The CDR3 region is CASSLEGTSGRETQYF. CDR3 bases: TGTGCCAGCAGCTTAGAAGGGACCTCTGGTCGCGAGACCCAGTACTTC.

In its sample, this clonotype was seen a few times. The CDR3 sequence is CASIGQFGIYNEQFF. CDR3 nucleotides: TGTGCCAGCATCGGGCAGTTTGGGATTTACAATGAGCAGTTCTTC. The chain employs TRBV6-1 and TRBJ2-1; D gene uncertain. Germline CDR1 is MNHNS and CDR2 is SASEGT. CDR3 length: 15 amino acids. Trimming took 7 bases from V and 4 from J, leaving 17 bases between them.

This clonotype was recorded at least ten times. The V gene is TRBV28, the J gene TRBJ2-7, with a weak D call TRBD2 (6 bases). Germline CDR1 is MDHEN and CDR2 is SYDVKM. The CDR3 consists of 16 residues. V was pared by 6 bases and J by 0 bases, with 18 bases between. CDR3 nucleotides: TGTGCCAGCAGAGGCAGCACTAGCACTTTCTCCTACGAGCAGTACTTC. Encoded protein: CASRGSTSTFSYEQYF.

This clonotype was counted many times. This chain links TRBV20-1 with TRBJ2-1; D possibly matches TRBD1 or TRBD2 (6 bases each). The germline CDR1 and CDR2 sequences are DFQATT and SNEGSKA (reference sequence). This CDR3 is 13 amino acids long. This CDR3 is CGGRRSSYNEQFF. The CDR3 bases are TGCGGGGGGCGACGGAGCTCCTACAATGAGCAGTTCTTC.

This clonotype was observed a handful of times. The rearrangement links TRBV12-3 or TRBV12-4 to TRBJ2-3; D might be TRBD1 (6 bases). The V end lost 5 bases, the J end lost 3 bases, and 21 bases lay between the germline ends. There are 17 residues in the CDR3. CDR3 residues: CASSRFLWGRDTDTQYF. In DNA form, the CDR3 reads TGTGCCAGCAGTCGCTTCCTCTGGGGGCGCGATACAGATACGCAGTATTTT.

This clonotype has only a few counts. V and J are TRBV9 and TRBJ2-4; TRBD2 is a possible D gene (5 bases). V lost 0 bases, J lost 3 bases, and 13 bases lay in between. This CDR3 is built from 16 residues. Per germline, CDR1 SGDLS and CDR2 YYNGEE. CDR3 coding DNA: TGTGCCAGCAGCGTAGCTCCGGGGTACGACAAAAACATTCAGTACTTC. Translation: CASSVAPGYDKNIQYF.

This clonotype was seen many times. The chain carries TRBV3-1 and TRBJ2-7; D is ambiguous. Germline V CDR1 and CDR2: LGHDT, YNNKEL (reference sequence). V lost 0 bases and J lost 6, with 6 bases in between. This CDR3 spans 12 amino acids. The DNA of the CDR3 is TGTGCCAGCAGCCAAGATCCGGGCGAGCAGTACTTC. Translated: CASSQDPGEQYF.

In regard to this clonotype: This could be a read error, since a much larger clone is one nucleotide away. V gene TRBV20-1 combines with J gene TRBJ1-1; D is uncertain. Germline V gene lookup returns CDR1 DFQATT and CDR2 SNEGSKA (reference sequence). Trimming pared 3 bases from V and 7 bases from J, leaving 12 bases between. The CDR3 sequence is 12 residues long. CDR3 sequence (DNA): TGCAGTGCTAGTTCTCGGGTGATTGAAGCTTTCTTT. Translating gives CSASSRVIEAFF.

This sequence joins TRBV5-1 and TRBJ2-3; 9 bases align to TRBD2. Germline values: CDR1 SGHRS, CDR2 YFSETQ. The CDR3 has 14 residues. With V trimmed by 5 bases and J by 6 bases, 7 bases remained unmatched. CDR3 in DNA: TGCGCCAGCAGAGCGGGAGGTTCGTCTGATACGCAGTATTTT. It codes for CASRAGGSSDTQYF.

This clonotype was seen more than once but under ten times. Germline is not matched at one junction end, which may reflect a read error. The chain uses TRBV6-1 and TRBJ2-7; 10 bases line up with TRBD1. Germline lookup yields CDR1 MNHNS and CDR2 SASEGT. The CDR3 loop spans 15 amino acids. The DNA for the CDR3 is TGTGCCAGCAGTGCCCGGGACAGGGGCTCCCACGAGCAGTACTTC. Protein: CASSARDRGSHEQYF.

There are a few counts of this clonotype. The chain recombines TRBV20-1 with TRBJ1-5; 7 nucleotides agree with TRBD1. Germline values: CDR1 DFQATT, CDR2 SNEGSKA (reference sequence). The CDR3 length is 16 residues. V lost 7 bases, J lost 0 bases, and 12 bases stayed unmatched. CDR3 protein: CSGKGTDKRSNQPQHF. CDR3 nucleotides: TGCAGTGGGAAGGGGACAGACAAACGTAGCAATCAGCCCCAGCATTTT.

The rearrangement links TRBV19 to TRBJ2-2; TRBD1 matches at 8 bases. The CDR3 is 23 amino acids. Germline V gives CDR1 LNHDA, CDR2 SQIVND (reference sequence). Losses at the gene ends were 7 bases for V and 4 bases for J; bases not matched to a gene: 32. CDR3 amino acids: CASIVATGVRRALIRPGTGELFF. CDR3 bases: TGTGCCAGTATAGTAGCGACAGGGGTAAGGCGGGCGCTCATCCGCCCGGGCACCGGGGAGCTGTTTTTT.

This sequence joins TRBV20-1 and TRBJ1-5; D might be TRBD1 (6 bases). Germline V gene lookup returns CDR1 DFQATT and CDR2 SNEGSKA (reference sequence). Trimming removed 3 bases from V and 3 bases from J, with 18 bases in between. This CDR3 contains 16 residues. The CDR3 spells CSASASFRQVNQPQHF. In DNA, the CDR3 is TGCAGTGCTAGTGCCTCCTTTCGACAGGTCAATCAGCCCCAGCATTTT.

This clonotype has only a few counts. The chain employs TRBV11-2 and TRBJ2-2; maybe TRBD1 (6 bases). The V end was cut by 5 bases, the J end by 4 bases, with 17 bases between. CDR3 length equals 16 residues. The germline gives CDR1 SGHAT, CDR2 FQNNGV. DNA for the CDR3: TGTGCCAGCAGCCTAAGCGGCCCAGGGGCCACCGGGGAGCTGTTTTTT. This sequence encodes CASSLSGPGATGELFF.